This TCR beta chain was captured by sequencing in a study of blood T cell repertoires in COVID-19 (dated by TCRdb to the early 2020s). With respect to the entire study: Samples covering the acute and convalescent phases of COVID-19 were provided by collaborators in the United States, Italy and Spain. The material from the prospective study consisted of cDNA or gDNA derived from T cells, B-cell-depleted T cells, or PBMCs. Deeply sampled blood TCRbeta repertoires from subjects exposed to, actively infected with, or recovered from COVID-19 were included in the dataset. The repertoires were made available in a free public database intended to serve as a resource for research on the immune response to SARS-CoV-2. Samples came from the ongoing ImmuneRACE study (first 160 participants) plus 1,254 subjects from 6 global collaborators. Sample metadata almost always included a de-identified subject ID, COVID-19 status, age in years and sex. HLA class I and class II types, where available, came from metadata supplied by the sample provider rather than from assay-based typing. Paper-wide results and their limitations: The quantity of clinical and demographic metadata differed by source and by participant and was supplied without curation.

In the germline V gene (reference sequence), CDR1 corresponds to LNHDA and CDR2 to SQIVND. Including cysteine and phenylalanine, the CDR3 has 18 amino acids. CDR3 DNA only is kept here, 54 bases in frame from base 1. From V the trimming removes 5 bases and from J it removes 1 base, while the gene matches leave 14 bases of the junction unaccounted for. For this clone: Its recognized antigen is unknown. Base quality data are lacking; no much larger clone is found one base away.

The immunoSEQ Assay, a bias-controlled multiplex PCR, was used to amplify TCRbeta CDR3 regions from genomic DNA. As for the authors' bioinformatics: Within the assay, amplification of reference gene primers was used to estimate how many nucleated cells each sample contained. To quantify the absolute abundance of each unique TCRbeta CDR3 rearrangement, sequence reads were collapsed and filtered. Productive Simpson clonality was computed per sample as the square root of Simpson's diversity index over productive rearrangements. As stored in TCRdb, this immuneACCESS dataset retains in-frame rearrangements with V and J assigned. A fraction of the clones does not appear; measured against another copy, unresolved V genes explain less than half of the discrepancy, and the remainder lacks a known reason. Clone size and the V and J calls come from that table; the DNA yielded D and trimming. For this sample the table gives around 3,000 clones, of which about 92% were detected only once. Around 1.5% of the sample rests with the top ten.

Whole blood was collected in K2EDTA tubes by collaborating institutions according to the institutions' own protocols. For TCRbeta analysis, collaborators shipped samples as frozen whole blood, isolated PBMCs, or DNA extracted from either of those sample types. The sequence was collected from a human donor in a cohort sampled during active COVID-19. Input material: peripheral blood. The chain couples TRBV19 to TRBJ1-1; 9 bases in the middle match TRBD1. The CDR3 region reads CASSVTGTGPLGNTEAFF. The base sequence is TGTGCCAGTAGTGTTACCGGGACAGGGCCATTGGGGAACACTGAAGCTTTCTTT.